Shown below are 6 T cell receptor beta chains from a single sample sequenced in a study of sequential checkpoint blockade in melanoma. Treatment reported: randomized to nivolumab then ipilimumab (arm A) or the reverse (arm B). Measured with immunoSEQ multiplex PCR; TCRdb has only the in-frame clones, and not every one. The repertoire holds roughly 13,000 clones, with 52% as singletons. This specimen consisted of CD8+ T cells sorted from blood (inferred from file names), obtained from a patient given nivolumab and ipilimumab in sequence. These TCRs come from a human donor with melanoma.

The table lists this clone with a few counts. The V gene is TRBV28, the J gene TRBJ2-7, with D tentatively TRBD1 (6 bases). Trimming took off 7 bases at V and 2 bases at J, with 12 bases between the two ends. Per the germline V gene, CDR1 is MDHEN and CDR2 is SYDVKM. This CDR3 spans 13 amino acids. CDR3 loop: CASTSGHTYEQYF. The CDR3 coding sequence is TGTGCCAGCACTTCGGGACATACCTACGAGCAGTACTTC.

This chain connects TRBV10-1 to TRBJ2-5, with 9 positions matching TRBD1. The CDR3 contains 13 residues. The germline gives CDR1 WNHNN, CDR2 SYGVQD (reference sequence). The V and J ends lost 5 bases and 3 bases, in that order; junction bases with no gene match: 1. This CDR3 is CASSWDREETQYF. CDR3 DNA sequence: TGCGCCAGCAGTTGGGACAGGGAAGAGACCCAGTACTTC.

The V and J genes are TRBV29-1 and TRBJ2-7, with TRBD1 identical over 10 bases. The CDR3 length is 14 residues. CDR1 SQVTM and CDR2 ANQGSEA come from the germline V gene. V shed 1 base and J 3 bases; nucleotides not matched to a gene: 3. The CDR3 protein is CSVEVWTGGYEQYF. The DNA of the CDR3 is TGCAGCGTTGAAGTGTGGACAGGGGGCTACGAGCAGTACTTC.

The chain has TRBV28 and TRBJ2-7, with D possibly TRBD1 on 5 matching bases. CDR1 and CDR2 from the germline V gene are MDHEN and SYDVKM. This CDR3 has 14 amino acids. V dropped 7 bases and J dropped 5 bases, with 18 bases sitting between them. DNA for the CDR3: TGTGCCAGCACCCCACCAGGGCCGATAAACGAGCAGTACTTC. This translates into CASTPPGPINEQYF.

V is TRBV7-8 and J is TRBJ1-1; 7 positions agree with TRBD1. Germline trimming cut 5 bases from V and 4 bases from J; bases unmatched to any gene: 7. Per the germline V gene, CDR1 is SGHVS and CDR2 is FQNEAQ. The CDR3 spans 14 residues. The CDR3: CASSNTGVITEAFF. Here the CDR3 DNA reads TGTGCCAGCAGCAATACAGGGGTGATCACTGAAGCTTTCTTT.

The gene calls are TRBV28 and TRBJ1-5, with D perhaps TRBD1 (5 bases). The germline V gene has CDR1 MDHEN and CDR2 SYDVKM. The CDR3 totals 16 residues. Between the trimmed V and J ends, which lost 5 bases and 6 bases, there was a span of 20 bases. The CDR3 region is CASSGAEEGSGQPQHF. The CDR3 DNA sequence: TGTGCCAGCAGTGGCGCGGAGGAGGGGTCGGGTCAGCCCCAGCATTTT. Supplemented by reference TRBV28 and TRBJ1-5, the full variable domain reads DVKVTQSSRYLVKRTGEKVFLECVQDMDHENMFWYRQDPGLGLRLIYFSYDVKMKEKGDIPEGYSVSREKKERFSLILESASTNQTSMYLCASSGAEEGSGQPQHFGDGTRLSIL.